Listed below are T cell receptor beta chains from one sample, sequenced in a study of blood T cell repertoires in COVID-19. Sequencing used immunoSEQ multiplex PCR; TCRdb keeps in-frame clones, though not all of them. The sample yields approximately 140,000 clones, 87% seen once. The sample comprised PBMCs or T cells enriched from blood (not recorded which). Source of these receptors: a woman aged 40-49 years who had been exposed to COVID-19. The CDR3 runs from the conserved cysteine through the conserved F or W. A D gene is named only where the DNA matches it firmly. A clone size is listed for some rows: how often the clone was seen (once, few, many), or a class if it is expanded.

j_call	clone_size	v_call	d_call	cdr3_nt	cdr3_aa
TRBJ2-5	-	TRBV7-9	TRBD2	TGTGCCAGCAGCTTACAGACTAGCTCGGAGACCCAGTACTTC	CASSLQTSSETQYF
TRBJ1-3	-	TRBV25-1	-	TGTGCCAGCTCCCCGGTGGGAAACACCATATATTTT	CASSPVGNTIYF
TRBJ1-5	-	TRBV24-1	TRBD1	TGTGCCACCAGTGATTGGGAAGGGGGCAGGGAGCCAGGTCAGCCCCAGCATTTT	CATSDWEGGREPGQPQHF
TRBJ2-1	-	TRBV6-5	TRBD1	TGTGCCAGCAGTCCCACAGGGGCGAACAATGAGCAGTTCTTC	CASSPTGANNEQFF
TRBJ2-1	-	TRBV28	TRBD2	TGTGCCAGCAGTCCAAGCGGGAACTCCTACAATGAGCAGTTCTTC	CASSPSGNSYNEQFF
TRBJ2-2	-	TRBV12-5	TRBD2	TGTGCTAGTGGTTTGGTACTGGCGGGGGGCACCGGGGAGCTGTTTTTT	CASGLVLAGGTGELFF
TRBJ2-7	-	TRBV5-1	-	TGCGCCAGCAGCTTTTTCGGACTTAGCTCCTACGAGCAGTACTTC	CASSFFGLSSYEQYF
TRBJ2-7	-	TRBV7-3	-	TGTGCCAGCAGCTTAAGCGGCGGAGGGTCTTACGAGCAGTACTTC	CASSLSGGGSYEQYF
TRBJ2-1	-	TRBV11-2	TRBD2	TGTGCCAGCAGCTTTAGCGGGACTCCCTACAATGAGCAGTTCTTC	CASSFSGTPYNEQFF
TRBJ2-5	-	TRBV9	TRBD2	TGTGCCAGCAGCGTAGTCTGGAGCGGGGGGGTCGAGACCCAGTACTTC	CASSVVWSGGVETQYF
TRBJ2-1	-	TRBV5-1	-	TGCGCCAGCAGCTTGTCGTCCGGGGGGCCCCACAATGAGCAGTTCTTC	CASSLSSGGPHNEQFF
TRBJ1-5	-	TRBV11-2	-	TGTGCCAGCAGCTTGACGGGGGGTGACCCCAATCAGCCCCAGCATTTT	CASSLTGGDPNQPQHF
TRBJ1-5	-	TRBV6-6	-	TGTGCCAGCAGTACAGGGAGGGAGTATAGCAATCAGCCCCAGCATTTT	CASSTGREYSNQPQHF
TRBJ1-3	-	TRBV27	-	TGTGCCAGCAGATTTGGGGGGGCGCCGAGAAACACCATATATTTT	CASRFGGAPRNTIYF
TRBJ1-2	once	TRBV7-8	-	TGTGCCAGCAGCTCTTCCCCGGCAGGGGCCTATGGCTACACCTTC	CASSSSPAGAYGYTF
TRBJ2-1	-	TRBV6-5	-	TGTGCCAGCAGTTTTCGGGTCTACAATGAGCAGTTCTTC	CASSFRVYNEQFF
TRBJ1-1	-	TRBV5-1	TRBD1	TGCGCCAGCAGCTTCCGGACAGGGGGCACTGAAGCTTTCTTT	CASSFRTGGTEAFF
TRBJ2-5	-	TRBV7-7	TRBD2	TGTGCCAGCAGCTCGGGCGGGGGGTACCAAGAGACCCAGTACTTC	CASSSGGGYQETQYF
TRBJ1-5	-	TRBV28	-	TGTGCCAGCAGTTTAGTGCAGGGGTCATATAGCAATCAGCCCCAGCATTTT	CASSLVQGSYSNQPQHF
TRBJ2-7	few	TRBV9	-	TGTGCCAGCAGCGCGGGGGGACAGGCCTCCTACGAGCAGTACTTC	CASSAGGQASYEQYF
TRBJ1-2	-	TRBV7-9	-	TGTGCCAGCAGCCCCGGGGGAACTGATTATGGCTACACCTTC	CASSPGGTDYGYTF
TRBJ2-3	-	TRBV27	-	TGTGCTTCTCGCGGGAGCACAGATACGCAGTATTTT	CASRGSTDTQYF
TRBJ2-2	-	TRBV2	-	TGTGCCAGCAGTGCAGAACAGAACACCGGGGAGCTGTTTTTT	CASSAEQNTGELFF
TRBJ1-2	-	TRBV13	-	TGTGCCAGCAGCCAGACTTTAGGATATGGCTACACCTTC	CASSQTLGYGYTF
TRBJ1-4	-	TRBV25-1	TRBD1	TGTGCCAGCAGTGATACCGACAGGGTTTATGAAAAACTGTTTTTT	CASSDTDRVYEKLFF
TRBJ2-1	-	TRBV4-3	TRBD2	TGCGCCAGCAGCCAAGAAGGGACTAGCATCTATGAGCAGTTCTTC	CASSQEGTSIYEQFF
TRBJ1-5	-	TRBV6-5	-	TGTGCCAGCAGGAGGGGGGGGGCGCGGCCCCAGCATTTT	CASRRGGARPQHF
TRBJ2-2	once	TRBV11-3	-	TGTGCCAGCAGCCAGGGATGGGACACCGGGGAGCTGTTTTTT	CASSQGWDTGELFF
TRBJ1-1	-	TRBV12-5	-	TGTGCTAGTGGTTTGGTACAGGGCACTGAAGCTTTCTTT	CASGLVQGTEAFF
TRBJ1-1	few	TRBV6-6	-	TGTGCCAGCAGGGCAACGAACACTGAAGCTTTCTTT	CASRATNTEAFF
TRBJ1-2	-	TRBV7-2	TRBD1	TGTGCCAGCAGCTTAGGACAGGGTGCCTATGGCTACACCTTC	CASSLGQGAYGYTF
TRBJ2-2	-	TRBV11-2	-	TGTGCCAGCAGCTTAAGGAGGAGGACGAACACCGGGGAGCTGTTTTTT	CASSLRRRTNTGELFF
TRBJ2-7	-	TRBV28	-	TGTGCCAGCGGCCCCAGGACTATCTCCTACGAGCAGTACTTC	CASGPRTISYEQYF
TRBJ1-1	-	TRBV18	-	TGTGCCAGCTCACCACCGGTCACAGGGCGTCACACTGAAGCTTTCTTT	CASSPPVTGRHTEAFF
TRBJ2-5	-	TRBV3-1/TRBV3-2	TRBD1	TGTGCCAGCAGGAAACAGGGGGAGACCCAGTACTTC	CASRKQGETQYF
TRBJ2-7	-	TRBV29-1	TRBD1	TGCAGCGCCCGGACAGGGGGCTACGAGCAGTACTTC	CSARTGGYEQYF
TRBJ1-1	-	TRBV5-4	-	TGTGCCAGCAGCGGAGCAGGGAATCGTGAAGCTTTCTTT	CASSGAGNREAFF
TRBJ2-2	once	TRBV28	TRBD1	TGTGCCAGCTTAACAGGGGGAGCCGGGGAGCTGTTTTTT	CASLTGGAGELFF
TRBJ1-3	-	TRBV5-5	-	TGTGCCAGCAGCTTGGTGTCGCGTATGATGAGCTCTGGAAACACCATATATTTT	CASSLVSRMMSSGNTIYF
TRBJ2-2	-	TRBV19	-	TGTGCCAGTAGTTTGACAGGGAACACCGGGGAGCTGTTTTTT	CASSLTGNTGELFF
TRBJ1-1	-	TRBV4-1	TRBD1	TGCGCCAGCAGCCAAGAAGGGACAGGGGCCCATTCCACGGCTTTCTTT	CASSQEGTGAHSTAFF
TRBJ2-7	-	TRBV6-5	-	TGTGCCAGCAGTTACAGGCCTCGGGACTACGAGCAGTACTTC	CASSYRPRDYEQYF
TRBJ2-2	-	TRBV13	-	TGTGCCAGCAGCCCCGGGGGGCGGGGCACCGGGGAGCTGTTTTTT	CASSPGGRGTGELFF
TRBJ1-4	-	TRBV18	-	TGTGCCAGCTTCTCCGGCGGAGAAAATGAAAAACTGTTTTTT	CASFSGGENEKLFF
TRBJ1-1	-	TRBV20-1	TRBD1	TGCAGTGCTAGTCCCGGGACAGGGACTGAAGCTTTCTTT	CSASPGTGTEAFF
TRBJ2-1	-	TRBV3-1/TRBV3-2	-	TGTGCCAGCAGCCCCAGGGAAAATGAGCAGTTCTTC	CASSPRENEQFF
TRBJ1-1	few	TRBV5-5	TRBD1	TGTGCCAGCAGAGGGACAGGGCGGACTGAAGCTTTCTTT	CASRGTGRTEAFF
TRBJ1-6	-	TRBV11-2	TRBD1	TGTGCCAGCAGCAACAGGGACAGGGTTTCACCCCTCCACTTT	CASSNRDRVSPLHF
TRBJ1-1	-	TRBV5-1	-	TGCGCCAGCAGCCTGTGGGGGGGAATGAACACTGAAGCTTTCTTT	CASSLWGGMNTEAFF
TRBJ1-3	-	TRBV3-1/TRBV3-2	-	TGTGCCAGCAGCCAACCTACAGGGACCTCTGGAAACACCATATATTTT	CASSQPTGTSGNTIYF
TRBJ2-1	-	TRBV27	-	TGTGCCAGCAGTTTAAACGGGGGACGCTACTCCTACAATGAGCAGTTCTTC	CASSLNGGRYSYNEQFF
TRBJ1-1	-	TRBV28	TRBD1	TGTGCCAGCAGTCCTCAGACAGGGATTGTTGGTGAAGCTTTCTTT	CASSPQTGIVGEAFF
TRBJ2-7	once	TRBV19	TRBD2	TGTGCCAGTAGTCGTGTTAGCGGGGCCGTTCATTCCTACGAGCAGTACTTC	CASSRVSGAVHSYEQYF
TRBJ2-4	-	TRBV28	TRBD1	TGTGCCAGCAGTTCCGCAGGACAGGGGCAAAACATTCAGTACTTC	CASSSAGQGQNIQYF
TRBJ2-5	-	TRBV10-2	TRBD2	TGCGCCAGCAGGACCCCCGCGGGGGGACAAGAGACCCAGTACTTC	CASRTPAGGQETQYF
TRBJ1-1	-	TRBV12-3/TRBV12-4	-	TGTGCCAGCAGTCTACTCGCGGGTGAAGCTTTCTTT	CASSLLAGEAFF
TRBJ2-2	-	TRBV7-2	-	TGTGCCAGCAGCTTAGGGCAGGGTATAGGCACCGGGGAGCTGTTTTTT	CASSLGQGIGTGELFF